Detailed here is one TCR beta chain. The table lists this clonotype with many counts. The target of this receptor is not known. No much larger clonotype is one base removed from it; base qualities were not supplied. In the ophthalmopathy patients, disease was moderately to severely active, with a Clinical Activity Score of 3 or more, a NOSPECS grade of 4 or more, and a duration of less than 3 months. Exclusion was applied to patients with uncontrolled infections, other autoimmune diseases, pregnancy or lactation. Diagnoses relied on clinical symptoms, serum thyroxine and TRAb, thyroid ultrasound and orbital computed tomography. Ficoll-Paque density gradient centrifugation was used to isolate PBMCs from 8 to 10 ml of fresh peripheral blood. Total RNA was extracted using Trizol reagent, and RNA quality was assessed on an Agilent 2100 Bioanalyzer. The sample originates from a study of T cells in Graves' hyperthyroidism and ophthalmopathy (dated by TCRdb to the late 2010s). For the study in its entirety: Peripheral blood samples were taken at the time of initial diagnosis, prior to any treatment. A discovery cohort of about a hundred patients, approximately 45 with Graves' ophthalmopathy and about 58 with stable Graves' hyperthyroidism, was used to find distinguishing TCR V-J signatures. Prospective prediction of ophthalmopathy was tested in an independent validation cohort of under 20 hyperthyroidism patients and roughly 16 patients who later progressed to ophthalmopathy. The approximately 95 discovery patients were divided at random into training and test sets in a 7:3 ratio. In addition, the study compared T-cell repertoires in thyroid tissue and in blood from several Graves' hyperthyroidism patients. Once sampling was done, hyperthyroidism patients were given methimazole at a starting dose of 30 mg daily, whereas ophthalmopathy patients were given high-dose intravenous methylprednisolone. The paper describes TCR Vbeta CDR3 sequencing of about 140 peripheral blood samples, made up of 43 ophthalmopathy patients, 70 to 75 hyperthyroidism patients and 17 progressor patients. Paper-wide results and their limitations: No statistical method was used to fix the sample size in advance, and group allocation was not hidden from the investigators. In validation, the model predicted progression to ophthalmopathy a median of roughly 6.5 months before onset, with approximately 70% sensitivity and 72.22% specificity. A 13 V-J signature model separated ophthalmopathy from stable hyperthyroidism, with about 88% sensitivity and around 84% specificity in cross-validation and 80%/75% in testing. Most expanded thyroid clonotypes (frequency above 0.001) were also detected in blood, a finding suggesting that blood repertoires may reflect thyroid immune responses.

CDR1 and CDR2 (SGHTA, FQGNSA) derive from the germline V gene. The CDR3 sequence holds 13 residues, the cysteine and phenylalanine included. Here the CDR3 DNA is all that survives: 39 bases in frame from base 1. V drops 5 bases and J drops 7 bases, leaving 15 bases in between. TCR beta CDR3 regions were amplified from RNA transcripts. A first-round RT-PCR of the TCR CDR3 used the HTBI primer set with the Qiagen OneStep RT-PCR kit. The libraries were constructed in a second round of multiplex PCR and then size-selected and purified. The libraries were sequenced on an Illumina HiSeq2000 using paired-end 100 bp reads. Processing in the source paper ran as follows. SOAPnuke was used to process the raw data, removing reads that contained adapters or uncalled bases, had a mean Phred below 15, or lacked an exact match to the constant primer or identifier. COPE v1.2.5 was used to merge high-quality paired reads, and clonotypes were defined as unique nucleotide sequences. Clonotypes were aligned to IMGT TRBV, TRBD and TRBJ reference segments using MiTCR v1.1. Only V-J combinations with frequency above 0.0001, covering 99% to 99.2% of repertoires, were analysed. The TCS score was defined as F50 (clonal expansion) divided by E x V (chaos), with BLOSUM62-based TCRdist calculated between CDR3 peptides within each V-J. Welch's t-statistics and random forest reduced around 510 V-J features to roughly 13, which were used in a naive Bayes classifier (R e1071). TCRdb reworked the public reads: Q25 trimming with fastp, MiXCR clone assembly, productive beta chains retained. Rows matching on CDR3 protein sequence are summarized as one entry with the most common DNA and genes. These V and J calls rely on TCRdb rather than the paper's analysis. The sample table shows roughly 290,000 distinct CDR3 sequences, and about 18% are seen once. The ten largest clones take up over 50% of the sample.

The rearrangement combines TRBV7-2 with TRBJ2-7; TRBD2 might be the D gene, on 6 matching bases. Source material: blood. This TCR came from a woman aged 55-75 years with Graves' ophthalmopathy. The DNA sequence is TGTGCCAGCAGCGAGGCCCGGGGGAGTGAGCAGTACTTC. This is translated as CASSEARGSEQYF.